The 9 T cell receptor beta chains in this list originate from one sample, sequenced in a study of PD-1 and CTLA-4 blockade in melanoma. The table came from immunoSEQ multiplex PCR; TCRdb's copy has only in-frame clones and leaves some out. The sample contains roughly 30,000 clones, 85% to 90% of which appear only once. Sequenced material: CD8+ T cells from peripheral blood, taken before anti-PD-1 treatment. These receptors originate from a human donor with melanoma.

CDR3 in amino acids: CASSILPGQAYNEQFF. DNA of the CDR3: TGTGCCAGTAGTATACTACCGGGACAGGCCTACAATGAGCAGTTCTTC. V is TRBV19 and J is TRBJ2-1, with 8 bases aligning to TRBD1. Trimming at V came to 2 bases and at J to 2 bases, leaving 5 bases not matched to a gene. CDR3 length equals 16 residues. The germline CDR1 and CDR2 sequences are LNHDA and SQIVND (reference sequence).

The V call is TRBV29-1, the J call TRBJ2-1; D might be TRBD2 (5 bases). CDR1 SQVTM and CDR2 ANQGSEA come from the germline V gene. The V and J ends lost 3 bases and 0 bases respectively, with 12 bases between them. The CDR3 runs 15 residues. In DNA, the CDR3 is TGCAGCGTTGACGTGAGCGGTAGCTCCTACAATGAGCAGTTCTTC. This codes for CSVDVSGSSYNEQFF.

The gene calls are TRBV7-9 and TRBJ2-1, with 7 bases aligning to TRBD2. This CDR3 has 14 amino acids. CDR1 is SEHNR, CDR2 FQNEAQ, per germline (reference sequence). Unmatched junction bases numbered 4, after V lost 2 bases and J lost 6 bases. CDR3 region: CASSLTWEGNEQFF. CDR3 nucleotides: TGTGCCAGCAGCTTAACTTGGGAGGGCAATGAGCAGTTCTTC.

V usage is TRBV6-1 and J usage is TRBJ1-4, with 8 bases identical to TRBD1. CDR1 MNHNS and CDR2 SASEGT come from the germline V gene. V shed 4 bases, J shed 5 bases, and the junction held 12 bases outside the gene matches. CDR3 size: 17 residues. For the CDR3, the DNA is TGTGCCAGCAGTGTGACGGAGAGGACAGGGTGGAATGAAAAACTGTTTTTT. This gives the protein CASSVTERTGWNEKLFF.

The chain uses TRBV7-6 and TRBJ2-1, with 7 bases matching TRBD2. Germline-derived CDR1 and CDR2 are SGHVS and FNYEAQ. The CDR3 loop spans 17 amino acids. J gave up 9 bases and V 6 bases, and 20 bases lay outside the gene matches. Here the CDR3 DNA reads TGTGCCAGCAGTCGGGCCTTAGGGGAGGGCCTGGTTGGTGAGCAGTTCTTC. Protein sequence: CASSRALGEGLVGEQFF.

The V and J genes are TRBV7-8 and TRBJ1-1; D is unclear. This CDR3 region has 15 residues. V was shortened by 0 bases and J by 1 base, with 9 bases between the two germline ends. Germline CDR1 reads SGHVS; CDR2 reads FQNEAQ. The CDR3: CASSLAYGENTEAFF. The CDR3 region has the DNA TGTGCCAGCAGCTTAGCCTATGGGGAGAACACTGAAGCTTTCTTT.

The J gene is TRBJ1-1, the V gene TRBV25-1; possibly TRBD1 for D (6 bases). The germline V gene has CDR1 MGHDK and CDR2 SYGVNS. This CDR3 is built from 13 residues. Trimming cost V 6 bases and J 6 bases, with 14 bases left between them. CDR3 sequence: CASRETGTAEAFF. Here the CDR3 DNA reads TGTGCCAGCAGAGAGACAGGAACGGCTGAAGCTTTCTTT. Filled out from reference TRBV25-1 and TRBJ1-1, the complete variable domain reads EADIYQTPRYLVIGTGKKITLECSQTMGHDKMYWYQQDPGMELHLIHYSYGVNSTEKGDLSSESTVSRIRTEHFPLTLESARPSHTSQYLCASRETGTAEAFFGQGTRLTVV.

The chain uses TRBV30 and TRBJ1-1, with 10 positions matching TRBD1. The CDR3 runs 13 residues. Germline values: CDR1 GTSNPN, CDR2 SVGIG (reference sequence). After removal of 2 bases from V and 12 bases from J, the junction contained 9 bases not matched to a gene. The CDR3 nucleotides are TGTGCCTGGAGTTTCATGGGGACAGGGGCCCCTTTCTTT. Its translation: CAWSFMGTGAPFF.

The rearrangement links TRBV27 to TRBJ2-7; TRBD2 aligns across 8 bases. Germline loops: CDR1 MNHEY, CDR2 SMNVEV (reference sequence). The length of the CDR3 is 16 residues. Unmatched junction bases numbered 8, after V lost 2 bases and J lost 2 bases. The CDR3 DNA reads TGTGCCAGCAGTTTACGCGGGGGGACAAATACCTACGAGCAGTACTTC. Protein: CASSLRGGTNTYEQYF.